Listed below are T cell receptor beta chains from one sample, sequenced in a study of cytotoxic CD8 clonotypes in ibrutinib-treated CLL. The method was immunoSEQ multiplex PCR; TCRdb's version includes in-frame clones alone and lacks a portion of them. The sample carries around 97,000 clones, around 73% recorded once. The material sequenced was PBMCs, taken after 12 months of ibrutinib treatment. The receptors derive from a human donor with chronic lymphocytic leukemia. Each CDR3 is given with its conserved first and last residue. The order of the fields is V gene, J gene, clone size, D gene, CDR3 DNA, CDR3 protein. D genes are given only for firm matches. Clone size is given for some rows only: seen once, a few or many times, or a class if the clone is expanded.

v_gene: TRBV2; j_gene: TRBJ2-1; abundance: NA; d_gene: TRBD2; CDR3nt: TGTGCCAGCAGGGAAGCGGGGGGAACCAATGAGCAGTTCTTC; CDR3aa: CASREAGGTNEQFF
v_gene: TRBV6-1; j_gene: TRBJ1-2; abundance: NA; d_gene: NA; CDR3nt: TGTGCCAGCAGTGAAGTGGGCGTCAATGGCTACACCTTC; CDR3aa: CASSEVGVNGYTF
v_gene: TRBV4-1; j_gene: TRBJ1-4; abundance: NA; d_gene: NA; CDR3nt: TGCGCCAGCAGCCAAGAGGGCAGGTCCGGTGAGGAACTGTTTTTT; CDR3aa: CASSQEGRSGEELFF
v_gene: TRBV4-2; j_gene: TRBJ2-7; abundance: NA; d_gene: TRBD2; CDR3nt: TGTGCCAGCAGCCAAGATCTGACTAGCGGGGGGAACTCCTACGAGCAGTACTTC; CDR3aa: CASSQDLTSGGNSYEQYF
v_gene: TRBV5-1; j_gene: TRBJ2-3; abundance: NA; d_gene: TRBD2; CDR3nt: TGCGCCAGCAGCCCCCTCGCGGGGGCAGATACGCAGTATTTT; CDR3aa: CASSPLAGADTQYF
v_gene: TRBV11-2; j_gene: TRBJ1-1; abundance: NA; d_gene: NA; CDR3nt: TGTGCCAGCAGCTTAGGGATCTCGGGGGCAAGGGACACTGAAGCTTTCTTT; CDR3aa: CASSLGISGARDTEAFF
v_gene: TRBV6-5; j_gene: TRBJ2-7; abundance: NA; d_gene: NA; CDR3nt: TGTGCCACAAACCGGGTCAGGGCCCCCTACGAGCAGTACTTC; CDR3aa: CATNRVRAPYEQYF
v_gene: TRBV18; j_gene: TRBJ2-1; abundance: NA; d_gene: NA; CDR3nt: TGTGCCAGCTCACTCCAGGGTTACTACAATGAGCAGTTCTTC; CDR3aa: CASSLQGYYNEQFF
v_gene: TRBV19; j_gene: TRBJ1-5; abundance: NA; d_gene: NA; CDR3nt: TGTGCCAGTAGGGGTAACACGGGGAGCAATCAGCCCCAGCATTTT; CDR3aa: CASRGNTGSNQPQHF
v_gene: TRBV11-2; j_gene: TRBJ1-5; abundance: NA; d_gene: NA; CDR3nt: TGTGCCGGATATCAGGTAGTAGGCAATCAGCCCCAGCATTTT; CDR3aa: CAGYQVVGNQPQHF
v_gene: TRBV9; j_gene: TRBJ2-2; abundance: once; d_gene: NA; CDR3nt: TGTGCCAGCAGCGCCACCGGAAAAGCCTCGAACACCGGGGAGCTGTTTTTT; CDR3aa: CASSATGKASNTGELFF
v_gene: TRBV6-6; j_gene: TRBJ1-1; abundance: NA; d_gene: NA; CDR3nt: TGTGCCAGCTTCAAGAACACTGAAGCTTTCTTT; CDR3aa: CASFKNTEAFF
v_gene: TRBV6-6; j_gene: TRBJ1-2; abundance: NA; d_gene: NA; CDR3nt: TGTGCCAGCAGCCCAGGGACCGAATATGTCTATGGCTACACCTTC; CDR3aa: CASSPGTEYVYGYTF
v_gene: TRBV27; j_gene: TRBJ2-3; abundance: few; d_gene: NA; CDR3nt: TGTGCCAGCAGTTTATTCCGACCTAGCACAGATACGCAGTATTTT; CDR3aa: CASSLFRPSTDTQYF
v_gene: TRBV25-1; j_gene: TRBJ2-1; abundance: NA; d_gene: NA; CDR3nt: TGTGCCAGCAGTGAAAGGGGGTCAATCTCCTACAATGAGCAGTTCTTC; CDR3aa: CASSERGSISYNEQFF
v_gene: TRBV6-5; j_gene: TRBJ1-2; abundance: once; d_gene: TRBD1; CDR3nt: TGTGCCTCCAGGGGGCATGGCTACACCTTC; CDR3aa: CASRGHGYTF
v_gene: TRBV5-6; j_gene: TRBJ2-2; abundance: NA; d_gene: TRBD2; CDR3nt: TGTGCCAGCAGCTTGGACGTAGCGGGTTTCACCGGGGAGCTGTTTTTT; CDR3aa: CASSLDVAGFTGELFF
v_gene: TRBV5-1; j_gene: TRBJ2-1; abundance: NA; d_gene: NA; CDR3nt: TGCGCCAGCACCTCCGGCTCAAGCTCCTACAATGAGCAGTTCTTC; CDR3aa: CASTSGSSSYNEQFF
v_gene: TRBV9; j_gene: TRBJ2-2; abundance: NA; d_gene: TRBD2; CDR3nt: TGTGCCAGCACCCCCTCGGGGGGTAAGACCGGGGAGCTGTTTTTT; CDR3aa: CASTPSGGKTGELFF
v_gene: TRBV6-1; j_gene: TRBJ2-1; abundance: NA; d_gene: TRBD2; CDR3nt: TGTGCCAGCAGTGAAGGGCGGGGGGCCTACAATGAGCAGTTCTTC; CDR3aa: CASSEGRGAYNEQFF
v_gene: TRBV28; j_gene: TRBJ2-7; abundance: NA; d_gene: NA; CDR3nt: TGTGCCAGCAGTTTGGGTACAGGGTGGCGTTACGAGCAGTACTTC; CDR3aa: CASSLGTGWRYEQYF
v_gene: TRBV5-3; j_gene: TRBJ2-7; abundance: NA; d_gene: TRBD2; CDR3nt: TGTGCCAGAAGTCCCGGTCGAGGACTAGCGGGGGGGCCGAGTCGCGAGCAGTACTTC; CDR3aa: CARSPGRGLAGGPSREQYF
v_gene: TRBV5-1; j_gene: TRBJ1-5; abundance: NA; d_gene: NA; CDR3nt: TGCGCCAGCAGCCCAGGCTTGTACCCCAATCAGCCCCAGCATTTT; CDR3aa: CASSPGLYPNQPQHF
v_gene: TRBV7-9; j_gene: TRBJ1-1; abundance: NA; d_gene: NA; CDR3nt: TGTGCCAGCAGCCCCCTAGGGGGGAAGGGCGCGGGGAACACTGAAGCTTTCTTT; CDR3aa: CASSPLGGKGAGNTEAFF
v_gene: TRBV7-8; j_gene: TRBJ1-4; abundance: NA; d_gene: NA; CDR3nt: TGTGCCAGCAGCTTTCACAGGGTAGAAGGGGGAAAACTGTTTTTT; CDR3aa: CASSFHRVEGGKLFF
v_gene: TRBV7-3; j_gene: TRBJ2-5; abundance: NA; d_gene: NA; CDR3nt: TGTGCCAGCAGCCAGGGGAGCCTTCCCCAAGAGACCCAGTACTTC; CDR3aa: CASSQGSLPQETQYF
v_gene: TRBV5-1; j_gene: TRBJ1-1; abundance: NA; d_gene: TRBD1; CDR3nt: TGCGCCAGCAGCCCCGGACAGGGGTCTGAAGCTTTCTTT; CDR3aa: CASSPGQGSEAFF
v_gene: TRBV5-1; j_gene: TRBJ1-1; abundance: few; d_gene: NA; CDR3nt: TGCGCCAGCAGCTTGGAGGGAGGGATGAACACTGAAGCTTTCTTT; CDR3aa: CASSLEGGMNTEAFF
v_gene: TRBV30; j_gene: TRBJ2-4; abundance: few; d_gene: TRBD2; CDR3nt: TGTGCCTGGAGTGTGGGGGAGGGGCGGTGGCGCGAAAACATTCAGTACTTC; CDR3aa: CAWSVGEGRWRENIQYF
v_gene: TRBV25-1; j_gene: TRBJ2-3; abundance: NA; d_gene: NA; CDR3nt: TGTGCCAGCAGTGAAGCCGGAGGGGCCGTAGATACGCAGTATTTT; CDR3aa: CASSEAGGAVDTQYF
v_gene: TRBV11-3; j_gene: TRBJ1-4; abundance: few; d_gene: NA; CDR3nt: TGTGCCAGCAGCTTAGGCCAGTCGGGAGAAAAACTGTTTTTT; CDR3aa: CASSLGQSGEKLFF
v_gene: TRBV30; j_gene: TRBJ1-2; abundance: NA; d_gene: NA; CDR3nt: TGTGCCTGCAAAGGGGCCAACCGCGGCTACACCTTC; CDR3aa: CACKGANRGYTF
v_gene: TRBV18; j_gene: TRBJ2-7; abundance: NA; d_gene: TRBD2; CDR3nt: TGTGCCAGCTCCCTTGGGACTAGCGGGCACTACGAGCAGTACTTC; CDR3aa: CASSLGTSGHYEQYF
v_gene: TRBV19; j_gene: TRBJ2-7; abundance: NA; d_gene: NA; CDR3nt: TGTGCCAGTAGTACGGGGTCCAGGAACGAGCAGTACTTC; CDR3aa: CASSTGSRNEQYF
v_gene: TRBV19; j_gene: TRBJ1-3; abundance: NA; d_gene: TRBD1; CDR3nt: TGTGCCAGTAGTTCTATATCGGGACAGACCTCTGGAAACACCATATATTTT; CDR3aa: CASSSISGQTSGNTIYF
v_gene: TRBV30; j_gene: TRBJ2-7; abundance: NA; d_gene: NA; CDR3nt: TGTGCCTGGAGTGTAGATCGATACGAGCAGTACTTC; CDR3aa: CAWSVDRYEQYF
v_gene: TRBV1; j_gene: TRBJ2-5; abundance: once; d_gene: NA; CDR3nt: TGCACCAGCAGCCAATACGGGACCTTTTGGGAAGAGACCCAGTACTTC; CDR3aa: CTSSQYGTFWEETQYF
v_gene: TRBV2; j_gene: TRBJ1-1; abundance: few; d_gene: NA; CDR3nt: TGTGCCAGCAGTGCTGGAGTGGCTTTCTTT; CDR3aa: CASSAGVAFF
v_gene: TRBV5-4; j_gene: TRBJ2-7; abundance: NA; d_gene: NA; CDR3nt: TGTGCCAGCAGTCTGGGGGGGGCGCAGAACGAGCAGTACTTC; CDR3aa: CASSLGGAQNEQYF
v_gene: TRBV6-5; j_gene: TRBJ1-5; abundance: NA; d_gene: NA; CDR3nt: TGTGCCAGCAGTTACAGGGACAATCAGCCCCAGCATTTT; CDR3aa: CASSYRDNQPQHF
v_gene: TRBV28; j_gene: TRBJ2-2; abundance: NA; d_gene: TRBD1; CDR3nt: TGTGCCAGCAGCTCTCCAGGGGGCAACACCGGGGAGCTGTTTTTT; CDR3aa: CASSSPGGNTGELFF